This T cell receptor (gamma chain) was captured by sequencing in a study of Vδ1+ human thymocytes. Germline CDR1 reads VTNTFY; CDR2 reads YDVSTARD (reference sequence). V was pared by 0 bases and J by 4 bases, with 11 bases of the junction left unmatched. The CDR3 has 17 amino acids. On this clone: Its antigen is undetermined.

RNA was extracted from the cells and then reverse transcribed. Pooled V-gene forward primers with one constant-region reverse primer generated the CDR3 amplicons by multiplex PCR. TCRdb reanalysed the multiplex PCR reads with CATT. The sample has 25,000 to 35,000 gamma-chain clones, 20% to 25% seen once; the top ten hold less than 2%. Points from the study as a whole: Thymic delta-chain repertoires held roughly 18% Vdelta2 sequences and few Vdelta3, despite high sort purity. Unexpected Vdelta2 sequences could cause misinterpretation of bulk repertoire data. Highly polyclonal TRG and TRD repertoires with Gaussian CDR3 length distributions appeared in thymus.

The receptor was isolated from a boy less than two years old who had congenital heart surgery. Sequences were obtained from Vdelta1+ gamma-delta thymocytes from the thymus. Subset given: FACS-sorted CD3+ TCRalphabeta- TCRVdelta1+ TCRVdelta2- thymocytes. The chain couples TRGV3 to TRGJP1. DNA of the CDR3: TGTGCCACCTGGGACAGGAGGACTGAAGTCACTGGTTGGTTCAAGATATTT. This codes for CATWDRRTEVTGWFKIF.